A selection of T cell receptor beta chains follows, all from one sample in a study of shared clonotypes between healthy human individuals. Only in-frame clones appear in the TCRdb table, and some are missing; sequencing was by immunoSEQ multiplex PCR. The sample yields approximately 2.4 million clones, around 95% seen once. What was sequenced was naive CD4+ T cells sorted from blood. Every receptor here comes from a man aged 18 to 35 in good health. The CDR3 runs from the conserved cysteine through the conserved F or W. The D gene is left open where the match is weak. Clone size is shown for a subset of rows, as once, few, many or a class of expanded clone.

v_call	d_call	clone_size	j_call	cdr3_nt	cdr3_aa
TRBV10-3	-	-	TRBJ2-7	TGTGCCATCAGTGAGTCAGGGGACCCGGGCCAGCAGTACTTC	CAISESGDPGQQYF
TRBV5-4	TRBD1	-	TRBJ2-1	TGTGCCAGCAGTACCGGGACAGGTTACAATGAGCAGTTCTTC	CASSTGTGYNEQFF
TRBV6-1	-	-	TRBJ1-5	TGTGCCAGCAGTGAACTAGGGGGATCCCAGCCCCAGCATTTT	CASSELGGSQPQHF
TRBV18	-	-	TRBJ1-6	TGTGCCAGCTCACTAAGAGATCAGGGAAATTCACCCCTCCACTTT	CASSLRDQGNSPLHF
TRBV30	TRBD2	-	TRBJ2-1	TGTGCCTGGAGCATAACCGGGACTACGCAGTTCTTC	CAWSITGTTQFF
TRBV19	TRBD1	-	TRBJ1-2	TGTGCCAGTAGTATCGGACAGGGAGGTGGCTACACCTTC	CASSIGQGGGYTF
TRBV11-2	-	-	TRBJ2-7	TGTGCCAGCAGGTTTGGCTCCTCCTACGAGCAGTACTTC	CASRFGSSYEQYF
TRBV10-1	TRBD1	-	TRBJ2-6	TGCGCCAGCAGTGAGACGGGATGGCAGGGGGCCTTCTCTGGGGCCAACGTCCTGACTTTC	CASSETGWQGAFSGANVLTF
TRBV10-2	-	-	TRBJ2-3	TGCGCCAGCGGAAGGACAGTCCGCGACACAGATACGCAGTATTTT	CASGRTVRDTDTQYF
TRBV5-1	-	-	TRBJ2-7	TGCGCCAGCACCCCTACGAGCAGCACCTACGAGCAGTACTTC	CASTPTSSTYEQYF
TRBV19	TRBD2	-	TRBJ2-2	TGTGCCAGTAGTATATCAGGGAGGGCGAACACCGGGGAGCTGTTTTTT	CASSISGRANTGELFF
TRBV5-1	TRBD1	-	TRBJ1-1	TGCGCCAGCAGCTTATCCTACAGGGGAGCTACTGAAGCTTTCTTT	CASSLSYRGATEAFF
TRBV25-1	-	-	TRBJ1-1	TGTGCCAGCAGTCCACGGGAGGGGGTTAGGAACACTGAAGCTTTCTTT	CASSPREGVRNTEAFF
TRBV25-1	-	once	TRBJ1-4	TGTGCCAGCAGTGATCAGCGTACTCCTGCAACTAATGAAAAACTGTTTTTT	CASSDQRTPATNEKLFF
TRBV11-2	-	-	TRBJ2-3	TGTGCCAGCAGCTTAGCTGGCTACCTAGGGCAAGATACGCAGTATTTT	CASSLAGYLGQDTQYF
TRBV28	TRBD1	once	TRBJ1-5	TGTGCCAGCAGTTCCCGGGACAGGGCTTTCTTCGGGGACAATCAGCCCCAGCATTTT	CASSSRDRAFFGDNQPQHF
TRBV12-5	TRBD1	-	TRBJ1-2	TGTGCTAGTGGTTTGTCCGGGACAGCGGGCTACACCTTC	CASGLSGTAGYTF
TRBV5-4	-	once	TRBJ2-7	TGTGCCAGCAGCTTGGCGGTTGGAGCGGCGAGCTCCTACGAGCAGTACTTC	CASSLAVGAASSYEQYF
TRBV5-6	-	-	TRBJ1-1	TGTGCCAGCAACGGAGTCGGGGTGGGGAACACTGAAGCTTTCTTT	CASNGVGVGNTEAFF
TRBV5-4	-	-	TRBJ1-1	TGTGCCAGCAGCACCACAGGGATCGTAGACACTGAAGCTTTCTTT	CASSTTGIVDTEAFF
TRBV6-4	TRBD1	-	TRBJ2-1	TGTGCCAGCAGTGTCGAGGGGGCTAGGCTTCAGCATGAGCAGTTCTTC	CASSVEGARLQHEQFF
TRBV5-1	TRBD1	-	TRBJ1-3	TGCGCCAGCAGCTTGACAGGGGGCAGCGCTGGAAACACCATATATTTT	CASSLTGGSAGNTIYF
TRBV18	TRBD1	-	TRBJ1-1	TGTGCCAGCTCCCAACAGACAGGGTGGAGCACTGAAGCTTTCTTT	CASSQQTGWSTEAFF
TRBV5-4	-	-	TRBJ1-2	TGTGCCAGCAGCTTGGACCTCCAGGTTTGGCACTATGGCTACACCTTC	CASSLDLQVWHYGYTF
TRBV30	-	-	TRBJ2-2	TGTGCCTGGAGTTACACCGGGGAGCTGTTTTTT	CAWSYTGELFF
TRBV30	-	-	TRBJ1-5	TGTGCCTGGAGTGTAGGGGGGGGCGGTCAGCCCCAGCATTTT	CAWSVGGGGQPQHF
TRBV5-1	-	-	TRBJ1-2	TGCGCCAGCAGCTTGGTAGAGCCTAACTATGGCTACACCTTC	CASSLVEPNYGYTF